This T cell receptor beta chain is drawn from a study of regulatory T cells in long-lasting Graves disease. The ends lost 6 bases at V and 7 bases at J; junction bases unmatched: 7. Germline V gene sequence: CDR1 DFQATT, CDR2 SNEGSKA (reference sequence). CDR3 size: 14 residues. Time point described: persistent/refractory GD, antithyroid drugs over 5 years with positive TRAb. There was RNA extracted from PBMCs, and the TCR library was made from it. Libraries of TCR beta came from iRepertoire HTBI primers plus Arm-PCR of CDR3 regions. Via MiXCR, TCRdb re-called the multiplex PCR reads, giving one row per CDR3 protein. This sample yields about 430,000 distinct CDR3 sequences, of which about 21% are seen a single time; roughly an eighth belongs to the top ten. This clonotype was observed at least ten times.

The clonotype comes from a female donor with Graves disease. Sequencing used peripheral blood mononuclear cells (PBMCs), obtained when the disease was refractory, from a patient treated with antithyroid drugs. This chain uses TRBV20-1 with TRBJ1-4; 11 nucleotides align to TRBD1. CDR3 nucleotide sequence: TGCAGTGCAAAGGACAGGGGGCGGGGTGAAAAACTGTTTTTT. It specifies CSAKDRGRGEKLFF.